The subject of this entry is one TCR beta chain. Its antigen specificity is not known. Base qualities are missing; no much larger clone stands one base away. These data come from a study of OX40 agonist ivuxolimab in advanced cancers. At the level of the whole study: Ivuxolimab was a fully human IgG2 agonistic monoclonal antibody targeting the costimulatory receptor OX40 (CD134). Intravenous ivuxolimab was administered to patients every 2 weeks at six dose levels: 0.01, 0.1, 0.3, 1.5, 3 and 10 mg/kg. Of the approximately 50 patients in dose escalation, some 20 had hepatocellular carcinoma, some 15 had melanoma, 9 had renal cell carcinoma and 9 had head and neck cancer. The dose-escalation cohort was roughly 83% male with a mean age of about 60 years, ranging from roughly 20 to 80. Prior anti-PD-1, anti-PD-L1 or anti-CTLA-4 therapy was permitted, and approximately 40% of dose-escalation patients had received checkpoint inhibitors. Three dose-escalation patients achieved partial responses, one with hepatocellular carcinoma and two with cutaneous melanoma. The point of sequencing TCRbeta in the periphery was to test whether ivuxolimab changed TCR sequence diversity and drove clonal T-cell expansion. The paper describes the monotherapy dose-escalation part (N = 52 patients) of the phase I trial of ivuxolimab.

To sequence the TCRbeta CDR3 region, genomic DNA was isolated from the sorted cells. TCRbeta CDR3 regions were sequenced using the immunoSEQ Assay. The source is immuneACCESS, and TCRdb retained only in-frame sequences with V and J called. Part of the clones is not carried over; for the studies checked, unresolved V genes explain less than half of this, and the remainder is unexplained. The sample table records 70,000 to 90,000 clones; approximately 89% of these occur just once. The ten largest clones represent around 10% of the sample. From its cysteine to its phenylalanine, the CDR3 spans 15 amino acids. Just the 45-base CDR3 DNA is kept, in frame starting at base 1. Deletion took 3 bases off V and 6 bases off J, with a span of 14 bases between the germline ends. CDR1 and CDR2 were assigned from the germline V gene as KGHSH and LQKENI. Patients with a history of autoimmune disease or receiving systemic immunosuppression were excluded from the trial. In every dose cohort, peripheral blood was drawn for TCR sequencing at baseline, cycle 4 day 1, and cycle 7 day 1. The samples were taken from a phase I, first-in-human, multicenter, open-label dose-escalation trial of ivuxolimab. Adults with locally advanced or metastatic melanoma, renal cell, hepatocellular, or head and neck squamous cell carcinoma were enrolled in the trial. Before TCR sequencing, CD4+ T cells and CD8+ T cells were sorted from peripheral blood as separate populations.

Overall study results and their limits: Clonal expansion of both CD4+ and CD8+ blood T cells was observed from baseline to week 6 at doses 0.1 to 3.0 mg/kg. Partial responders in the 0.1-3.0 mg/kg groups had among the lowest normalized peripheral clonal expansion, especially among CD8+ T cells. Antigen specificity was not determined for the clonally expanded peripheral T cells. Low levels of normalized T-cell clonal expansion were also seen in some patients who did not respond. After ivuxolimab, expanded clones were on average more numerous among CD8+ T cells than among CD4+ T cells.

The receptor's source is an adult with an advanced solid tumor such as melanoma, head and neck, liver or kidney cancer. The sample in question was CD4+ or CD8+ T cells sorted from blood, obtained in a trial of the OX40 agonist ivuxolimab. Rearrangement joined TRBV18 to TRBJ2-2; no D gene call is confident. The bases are TGTGCCAGCTCACCGAACGTGGGGTTGGCCGGGGAGCTGTTTTTT. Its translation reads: CASSPNVGLAGELFF. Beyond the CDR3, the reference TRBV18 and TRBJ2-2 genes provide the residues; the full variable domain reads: NAGVMQNPRHLVRRRGQEARLRCSPMKGHSHVYWYRQLPEEGLKFMVYLQKENIIDESGMPKERFSAEFPKEGPSILRIQQVVRGDSAAYFCASSPNVGLAGELFFGEGSRLTVL.